These 9 T cell receptor beta chains were sequenced from one sample in a study of blood T cell repertoires in COVID-19. Only in-frame clones appear in the TCRdb table, and some are missing; sequencing was by immunoSEQ multiplex PCR. The sample has 150,000 to 200,000 clones, 88% seen once. The material sequenced was peripheral blood. The receptor source for this set is a woman aged 30 to 39 with acute or convalescent COVID-19.

This sequence joins TRBV19 and TRBJ2-5, with 12 bases matching TRBD2. This CDR3 is built from 16 residues. Germline CDR1 reads LNHDA; CDR2 reads SQIVND (reference sequence). V was pared by 1 base and J by 3 bases, with 3 bases of the junction left unmatched. In DNA form, the CDR3 reads TGTGCCAGTAGTATAGTCAGGACTAGCGGGAAAGAGACCCAGTACTTC. Its translation: CASSIVRTSGKETQYF.

The chain has TRBV2 and TRBJ2-1; 12 bases agree with TRBD2. CDR3 length equals 13 residues. Germline V lookup: CDR1 SNHLY, CDR2 FYNNEI. J lost 10 bases, V lost 4 bases, and 2 bases had no gene match. The DNA of the CDR3 is TGTGCCAGCAGTGGGACTAGCGGGGACGAGCAGTTCTTC. Protein sequence: CASSGTSGDEQFF.

This clone was seen just once. This chain connects TRBV29-1 to TRBJ2-7; D is undetermined. The CDR3 sequence is 12 residues long. The V gene's germline CDR1 is SQVTM and CDR2 ANQGSEA. Trimming stripped 6 bases from V and 0 bases from J, with 9 bases between. CDR3 residues: CSVVFSSYEQYF. DNA for the CDR3: TGCAGCGTCGTGTTCAGCTCCTACGAGCAGTACTTC.

The chain couples TRBV7-8 to TRBJ2-1; TRBD2 is a possible D gene (6 bases). V lost 1 base and J lost 9, with 16 bases in between. The CDR3 is 15 amino acids. CDR1 is SGHVS, CDR2 FQNEAQ, per germline. CDR3 bases: TGTGCCAGCAGCTTAGTGACCGGGAGCCTCGGTGAGCAGTTCTTC. It encodes CASSLVTGSLGEQFF. Filled out from reference TRBV7-8 and TRBJ2-1, the complete variable domain reads GAGVSQSPRYKVAKRGQDVALRCDPISGHVSLFWYQQALGQGPEFLTYFQNEAQLDKSGLPSDRFFAERPEGSVSTLKIQRTQQEDSAVYLCASSLVTGSLGEQFFGPGTRLTVL.

The chain carries TRBV19 and TRBJ1-2, with D possibly matching TRBD1 (6 bases). This CDR3 has 15 residues. V was pared by 7 bases and J by 4 bases, with 19 bases between. The germline gives CDR1 LNHDA, CDR2 SQIVND (reference sequence). CDR3 loop: CASTFPDRPIYGYTF. The CDR3 DNA reads as TGTGCCAGTACCTTCCCCGACAGGCCTATCTATGGCTACACCTTC.

The rearrangement links TRBV6-2 or TRBV6-3 to TRBJ1-1; D is perhaps TRBD1 (5 bases). The CDR3 totals 12 residues. Per germline, CDR1 MNHEY and CDR2 SVGEGT. Trimming removed 2 bases from V and 7 bases from J, with 8 bases in between. The CDR3 spells CASSYKGFEAFF. The CDR3 region has the DNA TGTGCCAGCAGTTACAAGGGGTTTGAAGCTTTCTTT.

The rearrangement uses TRBV14 and TRBJ1-1, with a weak D call TRBD1 (5 bases). V lost 4 bases, J lost 4 bases, and 16 bases lay in between. The CDR3 has 15 residues. Germline loops: CDR1 SGHDN, CDR2 FVKESK. The CDR3 nucleotides are TGTGCCAGCAGCCTTTTTAAGGGAGGGGCCACTGAAGCTTTCTTT. Amino acids: CASSLFKGGATEAFF.

The rearrangement links TRBV11-2 to TRBJ2-7, with D possibly being TRBD2 (5 bases). The CDR3 spans 15 residues. V was clipped by 2 bases and J by 4 bases, with 15 bases between them. The germline V gene encodes CDR1 SGHAT and CDR2 FQNNGV. The CDR3 sequence is CASSLSPASGYEQYF. The DNA for the CDR3 is TGTGCCAGCAGCTTATCCCCGGCCAGCGGATACGAGCAGTACTTC.

The rearrangement uses TRBV18 and TRBJ2-7; no definite D call. Trimming removed 5 bases from V and 2 bases from J, with 10 bases in between. This CDR3 comprises 13 residues. Germline values: CDR1 KGHSH, CDR2 LQKENI. DNA of the CDR3: TGTGCCAGCTCAGCGTCATCCACCTACGAGCAGTACTTC. This codes for CASSASSTYEQYF. Looking up the rest from reference TRBV18 and TRBJ2-7 gives the full variable domain: NAGVMQNPRHLVRRRGQEARLRCSPMKGHSHVYWYRQLPEEGLKFMVYLQKENIIDESGMPKERFSAEFPKEGPSILRIQQVVRGDSAAYFCASSASSTYEQYFGPGTRLTVT.